This passage covers 9 T cell receptor beta chains from one sample sequenced in a study of T cell responses to AZD1222 COVID-19 vaccine. Sequenced by immunoSEQ multiplex PCR; TCRdb stores in-frame clones only, minus some. The sample lists about 120,000 clones, 75% to 90% seen once, with 9% to 9.5% in the top ten. The source material was peripheral blood, sampled on day 0 of AZD1222 vaccination. The source of these receptors is an adult in good health.

The chain has TRBV7-8 and TRBJ2-5; 9 nucleotides match TRBD2. Germline V gene data show CDR1 as SGHVS and CDR2 as FQNEAQ. The ends lost 3 bases at V and 5 bases at J; junction bases unmatched: 10. The CDR3 runs to 16 residues. The CDR3 protein is CASSFGWSSGAETQYF. The CDR3 nucleotides are TGTGCCAGCAGCTTCGGCTGGTCTAGCGGGGCGGAGACCCAGTACTTC.

The rearrangement joins TRBV5-1 to TRBJ2-2, with D possibly matching TRBD1 (6 bases). Germline lookup yields CDR1 SGHRS and CDR2 YFSETQ. This CDR3 is 16 amino acids long. Trimming removed 0 bases from V and 4 bases from J, with 13 bases in between. CDR3 amino acids: CASSLEVGQLTGELFF. The CDR3 region has the DNA TGCGCCAGCAGCTTGGAGGTCGGACAGCTCACCGGGGAGCTGTTTTTT.

The chain couples TRBV7-8 to TRBJ1-4; 9 nucleotides line up with TRBD1. With V trimmed by 1 base and J by 8 bases, 5 bases remained unmatched. Per germline, CDR1 SGHVS and CDR2 FQNEAQ. The CDR3 totals 15 residues. For the CDR3, the DNA is TGTGCCAGCAGCTTAGGGGACAGGGATACCGAAAAACTGTTTTTT. Translation: CASSLGDRDTEKLFF. Drawing the rest from reference TRBV7-8 and TRBJ1-4, the complete variable domain is GAGVSQSPRYKVAKRGQDVALRCDPISGHVSLFWYQQALGQGPEFLTYFQNEAQLDKSGLPSDRFFAERPEGSVSTLKIQRTQQEDSAVYLCASSLGDRDTEKLFFGSGTQLSVL.

V is TRBV27 and J is TRBJ2-1, with 9 bases aligning to TRBD2. This CDR3 is 15 amino acids long. Germline assignment: CDR1 MNHEY and CDR2 SMNVEV (reference sequence). With V trimmed by 5 bases and J by 6 bases, 8 bases remained unmatched. The CDR3 nucleotides read TGTGCCAGCAGTCCGATTCTAGCGGGGAGCAATGAGCAGTTCTTC. Protein product: CASSPILAGSNEQFF.

The chain is built from TRBV11-3 and TRBJ2-7; D not certain. V was pared by 5 bases and J by 4 bases, with 12 bases between. The germline V gene has CDR1 SGHNT and CDR2 YENEEA. This CDR3 spans 13 amino acids. The CDR3 loop reads CASSLPPRYEQYF. CDR3 nucleotide sequence: TGTGCCAGCAGCCTTCCTCCCAGATACGAGCAGTACTTC.

The chain recombines TRBV7-2 with TRBJ2-2; tentative D call: TRBD2 (5 bases). CDR1 SGHTA and CDR2 FQGNSA come from the germline V gene. The V end was cut by 3 bases, the J end by 3 bases, with 8 bases between. The CDR3 consists of 14 residues. DNA for the CDR3: TGTGCCAGCAGCTTCGCGCGGGACACCGGGGAGCTGTTTTTT. Its translation: CASSFARDTGELFF.

This chain joins TRBV7-2 and TRBJ2-5; D is possibly TRBD1 or TRBD2 (6 bases each). The CDR3 runs 14 residues. Per the germline V gene, CDR1 is SGHTA and CDR2 is FQGNSA. With 1 base removed from V and 5 bases from J, the gap between germline ends came to 11 bases. The CDR3 sequence is CASSLGRGRETQYF. The CDR3 nucleotides are TGTGCCAGCAGCTTAGGAAGGGGGAGGGAGACCCAGTACTTC. Together with reference TRBV7-2 and TRBJ2-5, the CDR3 gives the full variable domain: GAGVSQSPSNKVTEKGKDVELRCDPISGHTALYWYRQSLGQGLEFLIYFQGNSAPDKSGLPSDRFSAERTGGSVSTLTIQRTQQEDSAVYLCASSLGRGRETQYFGPGTRLLVL.

The CDR3: CASSEAARGATSQHF. CDR3 sequence (DNA): TGTGCCAGCAGTGAAGCTGCACGGGGGGCAACATCCCAGCATTTT. The gene calls are TRBV2 and TRBJ1-5; the D gene is possibly TRBD1 (6 bases). CDR3 size: 15 residues. Germline values: CDR1 SNHLY, CDR2 FYNNEI. V was pared by 0 bases and J by 11 bases, with 17 bases between.

The genes are TRBV24-1 and TRBJ2-5; TRBD1 matches 7 bases. The CDR3 runs to 16 residues. CDR1 and CDR2 (germline): KGHDR, SFDVKD. Germline trimming cut 4 bases from V and 4 bases from J; bases unmatched to any gene: 11. Here the CDR3 reads CATSDFARSGGETQYF. For the CDR3, the DNA is TGTGCCACCAGTGACTTTGCTAGGTCAGGGGGAGAGACCCAGTACTTC.